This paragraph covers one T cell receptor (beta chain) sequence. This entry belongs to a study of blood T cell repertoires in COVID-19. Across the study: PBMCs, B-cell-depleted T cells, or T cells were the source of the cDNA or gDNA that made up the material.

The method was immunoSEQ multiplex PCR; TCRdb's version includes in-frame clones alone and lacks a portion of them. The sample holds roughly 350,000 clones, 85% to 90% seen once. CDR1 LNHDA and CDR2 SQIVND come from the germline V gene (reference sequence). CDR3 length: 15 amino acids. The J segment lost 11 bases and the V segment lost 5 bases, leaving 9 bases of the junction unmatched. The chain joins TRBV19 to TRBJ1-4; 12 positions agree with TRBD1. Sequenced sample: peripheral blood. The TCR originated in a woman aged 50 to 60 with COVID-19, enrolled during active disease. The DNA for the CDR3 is TGTGCCAGTAGTTGGTATGGGACAGGGGGCAGTAAACTGTTTTTT. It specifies CASSWYGTGGSKLFF.